The 29 T cell receptor beta chains below all came from one sample that was sequenced in a study of circulating CD8 cells and anti-PD-1 response in melanoma. Four subsets defined by PD-1 and/or TIGIT were sorted from live CD3+CD8+TCRalphabeta+ cells. TCR libraries were prepared from approximately 15 ng of total RNA with the QIAseq Immune Repertoire TCR panel. Each CDR3 protein gets one entry after TCRdb re-called the reads with MiXCR. Of some 970 distinct CDR3 sequences detected, roughly 5.3% appear once; the ten largest clones hold more than 4%. Sequencing was performed on CD8+ T cells from PBMCs, taken at baseline or after one month of anti-PD-1 therapy (not recorded which). Source of these receptors: a human donor with melanoma.

This clonotype is labeled medium-sized (0.01 to 0.1%). The chain has TRBV4-1 and TRBJ2-5, with a weak D call TRBD2 (7 bases). Germline V gene sequence: CDR1 MGHRA, CDR2 YSYEKL. The V and J ends lost 1 base and 2 bases respectively, with 17 bases between them. This CDR3 comprises 17 residues. The CDR3 here is CASSQVTRGGEQETQYF. CDR3 DNA sequence: TGCGCCAGCAGCCAAGTCACCAGGGGAGGGGAACAAGAGACCCAGTACTTC.

By sample fraction, this clonotype is large. The chain uses TRBV19 and TRBJ2-1; 9 bases match TRBD1. The J segment lost 12 bases and the V segment lost 3 bases, leaving 6 bases of the junction unmatched. This CDR3 has 13 amino acids. Germline lookup yields CDR1 LNHDA and CDR2 SQIVND (reference sequence). The CDR3 bases are TGTGCCAGTAGTATTGGTCAGGGACAGGGGCAGTTCTTC. Amino acid sequence: CASSIGQGQGQFF. Full variable domain (remainder filled in from reference TRBV19 and TRBJ2-1): DGGITQSPKYLFRKEGQNVTLSCEQNLNHDAMYWYRQDPGQGLRLIYYSQIVNDFQKGDIAEGYSVSREKKESFPLTVTSAQKNPTAFYLCASSIGQGQGQFFGPGTRLTVL.

This chain joins TRBV27 and TRBJ2-7, with D perhaps given as TRBD1 or TRBD2 (5 bases each). This CDR3 is 13 amino acids long. The ends were cut back, 3 bases at V and 4 bases at J, with 10 bases in the middle. Per the germline V gene, CDR1 is MNHEY and CDR2 is SMNVEV (reference sequence). In nucleotides, the CDR3 is TGTGCCAGCAGTTTTGCAGGGACGTACGAGCAGTACTTC. Protein sequence: CASSFAGTYEQYF.

This clonotype is labeled large (0.1 to 1%). The V call is TRBV21-1, the J call TRBJ2-3; TRBD2 was called by the table and not checked on the DNA. TRBV21-1 is a recognized pseudogene. This CDR3 is built from 15 residues. The CDR3 sequence is CASSISSPPTDTQYF. CDR3 sequence (DNA): TGTGCCAGCAGTATATCGAGTCCTCCAACAGATACGCAGTATTTT.

This clonotype is classed as large. The V and J genes are TRBV29-1 and TRBJ1-2, with D perhaps matching TRBD1 (6 bases). V gave up 1 base and J gave up 6 bases, with 12 bases separating them. Germline CDR1 is SQVTM and CDR2 is ANQGSEA. This CDR3 is built from 13 residues. The CDR3: CSVEVGGPDGYTF. The CDR3 bases are TGCAGCGTTGAAGTTGGGGGGCCAGATGGCTACACCTTC.

This clonotype is labeled large. This chain joins TRBV20-1 and TRBJ2-3, with D tentatively TRBD2 (6 bases). The CDR3 length is 13 residues. CDR1 is DFQATT, CDR2 SNEGSKA, per germline (reference sequence). With 5 bases removed from V and 4 bases from J, the gap between germline ends came to 13 bases. This CDR3 reads CSARDWGPDTQYF. In nucleotides, the CDR3 is TGCAGTGCTCGGGACTGGGGCCCAGATACGCAGTATTTT.

This clonotype is categorized as large (0.1 to 1%). The chain's CDR3 is CASSVPGDQPQHF. The CDR3 DNA follows: TGCGCCAGCAGCGTACCAGGCGATCAGCCCCAGCATTTT. The J gene is TRBJ1-5, the V gene TRBV4-1; D is uncertain. CDR1 is MGHRA, CDR2 YSYEKL, per germline. V was cut by 5 bases and J by 5 bases, with 10 bases left in between. The CDR3 loop spans 13 amino acids.

Remarks on this clonotype: No conserved phenylalanine or tryptophan ends this CDR3, so it is likely a read error. The limits of the CDR3 on the DNA are not certain, so only TCRdb's listed CDR3 is given. V and J are TRBV28 and TRBJ2-1; TRBD1 is taken as the D call from the table, unchecked against the DNA. The CDR3 sequence runs 14 residues, both termini included. Germline V gene lookup returns CDR1 MDHEN and CDR2 SYDVKM. The CDR3 loop is CASRGGTGGHGQLY.

By sample fraction, this clonotype is large. The V gene is TRBV5-4, the J gene TRBJ2-7; weak D call: TRBD1 (6 bases). The CDR3 is made up of 13 amino acids. V was trimmed by 4 bases and J by 6 bases, leaving 14 bases between them. Germline V gene lookup returns CDR1 SGHNT and CDR2 YYREEE (reference sequence). The CDR3 region has the DNA TGTGCCAGCAGCCTCGTTACAGGGTCCGAGCAGTACTTC. Amino acids: CASSLVTGSEQYF. Using reference TRBV5-4 and TRBJ2-7 for the parts outside the CDR3, the full variable domain is ETGVTQSPTHLIKTRGQQVTLRCSSQSGHNTVSWYQQALGQGPQFIFQYYREEENGRGNFPPRFSGLQFPNYSSELNVNALELDDSALYLCASSLVTGSEQYFGPGTRLTVT.

Sample share makes this clonotype medium-sized. This rearrangement joins TRBV7-9 to TRBJ2-7; D perhaps matches TRBD2 (6 bases). CDR3 length: 14 residues. Germline V gives CDR1 SEHNR, CDR2 FQNEAQ (reference sequence). Trimming removed 0 bases at V and 5 bases at J, with 11 bases between. The CDR3 DNA follows: TGTGCCAGCAGCTTAGCCGGGAGTCCCCACGAGCAGTACTTC. This codes for CASSLAGSPHEQYF.

This clonotype qualifies as large. V is TRBV27 and J is TRBJ1-2; 9 bases line up with TRBD1. This CDR3 spans 15 amino acids. With V trimmed by 6 bases and J by 8 bases, 13 bases remained unmatched. The germline V gene encodes CDR1 MNHEY and CDR2 SMNVEV (reference sequence). This chain's CDR3 is CASSFDGTGLRGYTF. The CDR3, as DNA: TGTGCCAGCAGCTTCGATGGGACAGGGTTACGAGGCTACACCTTC.

This clonotype is medium-sized within its sample. The rearrangement uses TRBV28 and TRBJ1-1; no firm D call. Germline lookup yields CDR1 MDHEN and CDR2 SYDVKM. The ends were cut back, 8 bases at V and 5 bases at J, with 12 bases in the middle. CDR3 length: 12 residues. CDR3 DNA sequence: TGTGCCAGCCTCGGAGTGTCGACTGAAGCTTTCTTT. This codes for CASLGVSTEAFF.

By sample fraction, this clonotype is large. This chain uses TRBV10-3 with TRBJ2-2, with D maybe TRBD1 (5 bases). The CDR3 sequence is 13 residues long. Trimming cost V 6 bases and J 6 bases, with 11 bases left between them. Germline CDR1 reads ENHRY; CDR2 reads SYGVKD. CDR3 in DNA: TGTGCCATCAGCGTACAGGAAGCCGGGGAGCTGTTTTTT. Encoded protein: CAISVQEAGELFF.

This clonotype is judged large. The chain's CDR3 is CASSLVAADEQFF. The CDR3 nucleotides are TGTGCCAGCAGCTTAGTTGCAGCGGATGAGCAGTTCTTC. The V call is TRBV7-2, the J call TRBJ2-1, with a tentative D call TRBD2 (5 bases). CDR3 size: 13 residues. CDR1 is SGHTA, CDR2 FQGNSA, per germline. Between the trimmed V and J ends, which lost 1 base and 8 bases, there was a span of 9 bases.

The chain uses TRBV19 and TRBJ2-3; D is perhaps TRBD2 (5 bases). The V gene lost 8 bases and the J gene lost 0 bases, with 9 bases spanning the gap. The length of the CDR3 is 13 residues. The V gene's germline CDR1 is LNHDA and CDR2 SQIVND (reference sequence). CDR3 sequence: CASARTSTDTQYF. DNA for the CDR3: TGTGCCAGTGCCAGGACTAGCACAGATACGCAGTATTTT.

This clonotype is classed as medium-sized. The chain uses TRBV29-1 and TRBJ2-7; TRBD1 matches at 9 bases. Unmatched junction bases numbered 6, after V lost 7 bases and J lost 2 bases. The CDR3 runs to 13 residues. Per germline, CDR1 SQVTM and CDR2 ANQGSEA. The CDR3 here is CSAGDRETYEQYF. The CDR3 DNA reads TGCAGCGCCGGGGACAGGGAGACCTACGAGCAGTACTTC.

This clonotype ranks as medium-sized. The rearrangement uses TRBV29-1 and TRBJ2-1; weak D call: TRBD2 (6 bases). V lost 3 bases and J lost 5, with 11 bases in between. Per germline, CDR1 SQVTM and CDR2 ANQGSEA. The CDR3 is made up of 13 amino acids. The CDR3 sequence: CSVDHRGNNEQFF. For the CDR3, the DNA is TGCAGCGTTGATCACCGGGGGAACAATGAGCAGTTCTTC.

This clonotype is medium-sized (0.01 to 0.1%). The chain is built from TRBV2 and TRBJ1-5; TRBD1 matches at 8 bases. The CDR3 covers 13 residues. Germline loops: CDR1 SNHLY, CDR2 FYNNEI. With V trimmed by 6 bases and J by 6 bases, 4 bases remained unmatched. This CDR3 is CASSGQGGQPQHF. CDR3 nucleotides: TGTGCCAGCAGCGGACAGGGAGGTCAGCCCCAGCATTTT.

The chain recombines TRBV9 with TRBJ2-3, with 8 nucleotides matching TRBD2. Germline CDR1 is SGDLS and CDR2 is YYNGEE. This CDR3 is 16 amino acids long. J lost 4 bases, V lost 1 base, and 8 bases had no gene match. The CDR3 spells CASSVLQGAGADTQYF. The CDR3 DNA sequence: TGTGCCAGCAGCGTACTACAGGGAGCGGGGGCAGATACGCAGTATTTT.

As to this clonotype: The junction does not match germline at one end; this may be a read error. V and J are TRBV19 and TRBJ2-6; D may be TRBD1 or TRBD2 (5 bases each). Germline CDR1 is LNHDA and CDR2 is SQIVND (reference sequence). The CDR3 extends over 15 amino acids. CDR3 DNA: TGTGCCAGTAGCCACAGATCGGACGGGGCCAACGTCCTGACCTTC. Translation: CASSHRSDGANVLTF.

This clonotype has only a few counts. The gene calls are TRBV11-2 and TRBJ2-1; the D is unclear. CDR3 length equals 14 residues. Germline values: CDR1 SGHAT, CDR2 FQNNGV. V dropped 5 bases and J dropped 6 bases, with 14 bases sitting between them. CDR3 coding DNA: TGTGCCAGCAGCCTGGTCCGAGCCGGCAATGAGCAGTTCTTC. This translates into CASSLVRAGNEQFF. Full variable domain (remainder filled in from reference TRBV11-2 and TRBJ2-1): EAGVAQSPRYKIIEKRQSVAFWCNPISGHATLYWYQQILGQGPKLLIQFQNNGVVDDSQLPKDRFSAERLKGVDSTLKIQPAKLEDSAVYLCASSLVRAGNEQFFGPGTRLTVL.

By frequency in the sample, this clonotype is large. The V call is TRBV6-5, the J call TRBJ2-1; D not certain. V was clipped by 6 bases and J by 0 bases, with 6 bases between them. The germline V gene has CDR1 MNHEY and CDR2 SVGAGI. This CDR3 region has 13 residues. Here the CDR3 reads CASRVHSYNEQFF. The CDR3 bases are TGTGCCAGCAGGGTACACTCCTACAATGAGCAGTTCTTC.

In this sample, this clonotype is large. This sequence joins TRBV19 and TRBJ1-6; D is ambiguous. Germline CDR1 reads LNHDA; CDR2 reads SQIVND (reference sequence). With 11 bases removed from V and 7 bases from J, the gap between germline ends came to 18 bases. This CDR3 has 14 residues. The CDR3 reads CASQTGSRNSPLHF. CDR3 bases: TGTGCCTCCCAGACGGGGTCGAGGAATTCACCCCTCCACTTT.

This clonotype is termed large. The rearrangement joins TRBV5-6 to TRBJ2-4, with D maybe TRBD1 (6 bases). The CDR3 sequence is 15 residues long. V was trimmed by 4 bases and J by 6 bases, leaving 17 bases between them. Germline V gene sequence: CDR1 SGHDT, CDR2 YYEEEE. The CDR3 loop is CASSRSGGERNIQYF. The CDR3, as DNA: TGTGCCAGCAGCCGGAGTGGGGGCGAAAGAAACATTCAGTACTTC.

Within the sample, this clonotype is large. The V gene is TRBV27, the J gene TRBJ2-3, with a possible D match to TRBD2 (6 bases). V shed 4 bases and J shed 2 bases, with 10 bases lying between them. Germline V gene sequence: CDR1 MNHEY, CDR2 SMNVEV (reference sequence). The CDR3 extends over 14 amino acids. The CDR3 loop is CASSWAGLTDTQYF. The CDR3 coding sequence is TGTGCCAGCAGTTGGGCGGGACTCACAGATACGCAGTATTTT.

This clonotype is classed as large. This chain uses TRBV2 with TRBJ1-2; D is undetermined. The CDR3 is made up of 11 amino acids. The V end lost 4 bases, the J end lost 10 bases, and 10 bases lay between the germline ends. Per the germline V gene, CDR1 is SNHLY and CDR2 is FYNNEI. The CDR3 DNA reads as TGTGCCAGCAGTGGAGGGCCCCTCTACACCTTC. Its protein product is CASSGGPLYTF.

By share, this clonotype ranks as large. The chain combines TRBV27 with TRBJ2-3, with a tentative D call TRBD1 (6 bases). Trimming cost V 5 bases and J 4 bases, with 7 bases left between them. This CDR3 has 12 residues. The germline gives CDR1 MNHEY, CDR2 SMNVEV (reference sequence). The CDR3 region has the DNA TGTGCCAGCAGTCGACAGGCAGATACGCAGTATTTT. Its translation is CASSRQADTQYF.

This clonotype ranks as medium-sized. The chain links TRBV2 to TRBJ2-1; TRBD2 matches 10 bases. This CDR3 comprises 13 residues. CDR1 and CDR2 from the germline V gene are SNHLY and FYNNEI. V trimming: 11 bases; J trimming: 4 bases; junction bases outside the gene matches: 5. CDR3: CAGGLADYNEQFF. CDR3 DNA sequence: TGTGCCGGCGGACTAGCGGATTACAATGAGCAGTTCTTC. The entire variable domain, with the rest obtained from reference TRBV2 and TRBJ2-1, is as follows: EPEVTQTPSHQVTQMGQEVILRCVPISNHLYFYWYRQILGQKVEFLVSFYNNEISEKSEIFDDQFSVERPDGSNFTLKIRSTKLEDSAMYFCAGGLADYNEQFFGPGTRLTVL.

As regards this clonotype: At one end, the junction sequence differs from germline, possibly due to a read error. This chain uses TRBV20-1 with TRBJ2-2, with a possible D match to TRBD1 (6 bases). The CDR3 spans 13 residues. The germline V gene has CDR1 DFQATT and CDR2 SNEGSKA (reference sequence). The CDR3 DNA reads as TGCAGTGTTCGGACAGTTAACACCGGGAAGCTGTTTTTT. Protein product: CSVRTVNTGKLFF.